The text below deals with one T cell receptor beta chain. The antigen remains undetermined. A junction boundary mismatches the germline segment, possibly from a read error. Germline CDR1 is WSHSY and CDR2 is SAAADI. The CDR3 totals 15 residues. The data were taken from a study of blood T cells in healthy people across ages. Broader study findings: The fall in TCR beta diversity per million T cells was roughly linear with age. Versus aged donors, long-lived donors had higher diversity and more naive CD4+ cells.

The second PCR ran about 6 to 12 cycles with a sample-barcoded 5' primer and J-beta primers. Every sample gave at least 2.5 million paired-end reads containing CDR3. MiXCR was run by TCRdb on the 5' RACE reads, yielding one entry per CDR3 protein. The sample holds around 1.5 million distinct CDR3 sequences, around 59% seen once. Every donor gave ten milliliters of peripheral blood. The TCR sequence derives from a man between 18 and 29 years old in good health. The J gene is TRBJ2-2, the V gene TRBV10-2; 10 bases align to TRBD2. The sample taken for sequencing was blood. In DNA form, the CDR3 reads TGCGCCAGCAGGCTAGCGGGAGCGAAAACCGGGGAGCTGTTTTTT. This translates into CASRLAGAKTGELFF.